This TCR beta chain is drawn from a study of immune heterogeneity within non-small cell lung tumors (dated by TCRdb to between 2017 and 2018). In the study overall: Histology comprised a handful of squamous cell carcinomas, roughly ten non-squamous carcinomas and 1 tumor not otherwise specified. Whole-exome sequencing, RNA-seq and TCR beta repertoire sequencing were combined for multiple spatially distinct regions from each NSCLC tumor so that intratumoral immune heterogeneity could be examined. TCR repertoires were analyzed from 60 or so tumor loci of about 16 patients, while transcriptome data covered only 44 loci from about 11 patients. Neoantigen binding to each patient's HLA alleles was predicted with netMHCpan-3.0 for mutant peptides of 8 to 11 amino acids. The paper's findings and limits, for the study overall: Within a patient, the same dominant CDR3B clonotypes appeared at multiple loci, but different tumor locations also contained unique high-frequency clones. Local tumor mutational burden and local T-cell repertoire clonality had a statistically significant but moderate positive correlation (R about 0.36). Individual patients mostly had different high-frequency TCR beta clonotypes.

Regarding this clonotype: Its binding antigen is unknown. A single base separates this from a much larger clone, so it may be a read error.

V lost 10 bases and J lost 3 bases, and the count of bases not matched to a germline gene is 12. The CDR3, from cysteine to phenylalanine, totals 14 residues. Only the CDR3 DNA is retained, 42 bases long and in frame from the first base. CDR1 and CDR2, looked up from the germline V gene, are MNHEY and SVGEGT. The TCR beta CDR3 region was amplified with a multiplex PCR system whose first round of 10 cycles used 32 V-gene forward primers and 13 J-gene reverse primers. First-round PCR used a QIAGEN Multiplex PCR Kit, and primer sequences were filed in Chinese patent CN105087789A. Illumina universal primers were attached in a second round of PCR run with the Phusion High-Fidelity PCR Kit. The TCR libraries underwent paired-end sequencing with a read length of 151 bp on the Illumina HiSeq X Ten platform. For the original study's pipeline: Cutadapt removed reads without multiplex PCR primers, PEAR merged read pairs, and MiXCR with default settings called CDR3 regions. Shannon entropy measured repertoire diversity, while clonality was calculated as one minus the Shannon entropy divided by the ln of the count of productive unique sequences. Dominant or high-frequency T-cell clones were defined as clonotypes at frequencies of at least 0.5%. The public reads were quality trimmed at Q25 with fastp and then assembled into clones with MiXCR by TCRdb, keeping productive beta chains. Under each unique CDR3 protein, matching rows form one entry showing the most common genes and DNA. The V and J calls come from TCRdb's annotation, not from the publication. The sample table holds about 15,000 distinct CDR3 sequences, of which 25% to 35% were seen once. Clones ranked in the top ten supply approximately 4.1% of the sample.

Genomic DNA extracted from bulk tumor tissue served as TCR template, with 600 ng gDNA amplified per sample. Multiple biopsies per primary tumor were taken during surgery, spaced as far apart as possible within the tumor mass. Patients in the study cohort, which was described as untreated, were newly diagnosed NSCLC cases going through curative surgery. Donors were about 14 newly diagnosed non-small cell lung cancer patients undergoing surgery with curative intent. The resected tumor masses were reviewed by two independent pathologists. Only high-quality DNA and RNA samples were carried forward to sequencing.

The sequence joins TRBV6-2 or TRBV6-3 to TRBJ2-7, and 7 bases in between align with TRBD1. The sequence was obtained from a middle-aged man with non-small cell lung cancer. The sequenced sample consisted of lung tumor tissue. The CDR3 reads CATTSLQGRYEQYF. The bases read TGTGCCACCACCTCTTTACAGGGGCGCTACGAGCAGTACTTC.